This T cell receptor (beta chain) derives from a study of blood T cell repertoires in COVID-19. The data were produced by immunoSEQ multiplex PCR, yet TCRdb's version contains in-frame clones alone and is incomplete. The profile covers 50,000 to 65,000 clones, with around four fifths appearing a single time and under 6% taken by the ten largest. Trimming stripped 4 bases from V and 4 bases from J, with 16 bases between. This CDR3 spans 15 amino acids. Germline loops: CDR1 PRHDT, CDR2 FYEKMQ (reference sequence). This receptor was obtained from a man in his 70s with acute or convalescent COVID-19. V and J are TRBV13 and TRBJ1-2, with D perhaps TRBD1 (6 bases). Sequenced material: peripheral blood. CDR3 region: CASSSQGSPSYGYTF. CDR3 nucleotides: TGTGCCAGCAGCTCACAGGGAAGCCCTAGCTATGGCTACACCTTC.